This T cell receptor (beta chain) originates from a study of OX40 agonist ivuxolimab in advanced cancers. Turning to the study itself: Patients with prior anti-PD-1, anti-PD-L1 or anti-CTLA-4 therapy were eligible; approximately 37% had some.

The method was immunoSEQ multiplex PCR; TCRdb's version includes in-frame clones alone and lacks a portion of them. This table holds tens of thousands of clones, approximately 78% found once. Germline trimming cut 2 bases from V and 8 bases from J; bases unmatched to any gene: 8. Germline CDR1 is LNHDA and CDR2 is SQIVND (reference sequence). This CDR3 has 14 amino acids. This sequence originates from an adult with an advanced solid tumor such as melanoma, head and neck, liver or kidney cancer. The sequencing used CD4+ or CD8+ T cells sorted from blood, collected in a trial of the OX40 agonist ivuxolimab. The chain couples TRBV19 to TRBJ1-2; 7 nucleotides agree with TRBD1. CDR3 region: CASSIPGTAKGYTF. DNA of the CDR3: TGTGCCAGTAGTATACCCGGGACAGCGAAGGGCTACACCTTC. Full variable domain (remainder filled in from reference TRBV19 and TRBJ1-2): DGGITQSPKYLFRKEGQNVTLSCEQNLNHDAMYWYRQDPGQGLRLIYYSQIVNDFQKGDIAEGYSVSREKKESFPLTVTSAQKNPTAFYLCASSIPGTAKGYTFGSGTRLTVV.